This T cell receptor beta chain emerged from a study of metastatic and nonmetastatic thyroid tumors. About the research overall: Where malignant and benign thyroid patients were concerned, repertoires were compared across blood and tumor or nodule tissue.

Points on this clone: The antigen remains unidentified.

Study results and limitations: As reported, TCR beta diversity in blood and tumor was significantly higher in malignant thyroid tumors than in benign nodules.

Thyroid surgery had not been preceded by any treatment in any patient. Authors' data handling: CDR3 was compared across clinicopathological groups, and the resulting differences were used to build a distant-metastasis classifier for papillary thyroid cancer. TCRdb re-called clones via MiXCR from the PCR reads. For this entry, the V and J calls and clone size follow TCRdb and not the study's own pipeline. The sample includes approximately 12,000 clones, roughly 30% of them seen just once. The sample taken for sequencing was tumor tissue. The TCR sequence derives from a female donor with papillary thyroid cancer or a benign thyroid nodule (not recorded which). Some clones in this sample may be carry-over from other donors' samples.

The CDR3 nucleotides read TGTGCCAGCAGTTTTGAACAGGGGTCTAATGAAAAACTGTTTTTT. This codes for CASSFEQGSNEKLFF. This chain joins TRBV28 and TRBJ1-4; 7 bases are shared with TRBD1. Germline values: CDR1 MDHEN, CDR2 SYDVKM. The CDR3 extends over 15 amino acids. V trimming: 3 bases; J trimming: 3 bases; junction bases outside the gene matches: 4.